This is a list of T cell receptor beta chains from one sample in a study of regulatory T cells in long-lasting Graves disease. MiXCR, run by TCRdb on the multiplex PCR reads, gives a single entry per CDR3 protein. The repertoire includes around 250,000 distinct CDR3 sequences, around 19% of them detected once, and less than 15% sits in the top ten. The same sample was also studied in work on T cells in Graves' hyperthyroidism and ophthalmopathy.

Sequenced here: peripheral blood mononuclear cells (PBMCs), sampled at new diagnosis, from a patient treated with antithyroid drugs. All receptors come from a woman in her 30s with Graves disease. Both conserved end residues are trimmed from each CDR3.

CDR3aa: ASSLARTGVEQF
j_gene: TRBJ2-1
v_gene: TRBV7-9

CDR3aa: SARQAGGPFNEQF
j_gene: TRBJ2-1
v_gene: TRBV20-1

CDR3aa: SGQGRTDTQY
j_gene: TRBJ2-3
v_gene: TRBV20-1

CDR3aa: ASSPVYSNQPQH
j_gene: TRBJ1-5
v_gene: TRBV18

CDR3aa: ASSFRGLDYNEQF
j_gene: TRBJ2-1
v_gene: TRBV6-9

CDR3aa: ASSLTGQGDTQY
j_gene: TRBJ2-3
v_gene: TRBV11-2

CDR3aa: ATSEGGRDTGELF
j_gene: TRBJ2-2
v_gene: TRBV24-1

CDR3aa: ASNGGGGNIQY
j_gene: TRBJ2-4
v_gene: TRBV2

CDR3aa: SAITDSSNQPQH
j_gene: TRBJ1-5
v_gene: TRBV20-1

CDR3aa: ASREDRNTEAF
j_gene: TRBJ1-1
v_gene: TRBV2

CDR3aa: ASSSSRSVSGANVLT
j_gene: TRBJ2-6
v_gene: TRBV6-5

CDR3aa: ASSIDLDTQY
j_gene: TRBJ2-3
v_gene: TRBV9

CDR3aa: ASSLPGLAGTKETQY
j_gene: TRBJ2-5
v_gene: TRBV7-8

CDR3aa: SVGDSSYEQY
j_gene: TRBJ2-7
v_gene: TRBV29-1

CDR3aa: ASSQDDQRGYEQY
j_gene: TRBJ2-7
v_gene: TRBV4-2

CDR3aa: ASSLEGGANEQF
j_gene: TRBJ2-1
v_gene: TRBV11-3

CDR3aa: ASSFGVETQY
j_gene: TRBJ2-5
v_gene: TRBV12-3/TRBV12-4